This TCR beta chain was identified during a study of shared clonotypes between healthy human individuals. Study at large: Donors were a couple of women and a few men aged 18 to 49. Every donor yielded three CD4 naive, three CD4 memory, two CD8 naive and one CD8 memory plate.

Samples underwent the assay at deep level. The data were produced by immunoSEQ multiplex PCR, yet TCRdb's version contains in-frame clones alone and is incomplete. The sample consists of a few hundred thousand clones, roughly 84% of them appearing once. CDR1 and CDR2 (germline): SEHNR, FQNEAQ (reference sequence). Trimming stripped 2 bases from V and 2 bases from J, with 19 bases between. CDR3 length equals 17 residues. CCR7-negative CD45RA+ TemRA cells were combined with CD45RO+ cells to form CD8 memory. The receptor was derived from a man in his late teens or twenties in good health. This chain uses TRBV7-9 with TRBJ2-7, with no clear D. Source material: memory CD8+ T cells sorted from blood. Specified subset: CD45RO+ cells pooled with CCR7-negative TemRA cells. The CDR3 loop reads CASSLYPDGSRTYEQYF. Here the CDR3 DNA reads TGTGCCAGCAGCTTATATCCCGATGGGTCTCGGACCTACGAGCAGTACTTC. Full variable domain (missing parts from reference TRBV7-9 and TRBJ2-7): DTGVSQNPRHKITKRGQNVTFRCDPISEHNRLYWYRQTLGQGPEFLTYFQNEAQLEKSRLLSDRFSAERPKGSFSTLEIQRTEQGDSAMYLCASSLYPDGSRTYEQYFGPGTRLTVT.